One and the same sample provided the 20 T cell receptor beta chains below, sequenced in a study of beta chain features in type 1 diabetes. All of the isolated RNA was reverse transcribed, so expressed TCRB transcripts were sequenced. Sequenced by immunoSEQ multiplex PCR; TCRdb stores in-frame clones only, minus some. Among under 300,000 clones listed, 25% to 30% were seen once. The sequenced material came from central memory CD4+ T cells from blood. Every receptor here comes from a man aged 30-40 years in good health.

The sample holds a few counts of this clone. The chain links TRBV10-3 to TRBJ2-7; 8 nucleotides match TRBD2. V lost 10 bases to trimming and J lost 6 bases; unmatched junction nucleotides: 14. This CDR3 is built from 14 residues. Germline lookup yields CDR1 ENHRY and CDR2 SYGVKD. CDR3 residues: CATTGTGGAIEQYF. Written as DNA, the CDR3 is TGTGCCACCACAGGCACGGGGGGGGCGATCGAGCAGTACTTC.

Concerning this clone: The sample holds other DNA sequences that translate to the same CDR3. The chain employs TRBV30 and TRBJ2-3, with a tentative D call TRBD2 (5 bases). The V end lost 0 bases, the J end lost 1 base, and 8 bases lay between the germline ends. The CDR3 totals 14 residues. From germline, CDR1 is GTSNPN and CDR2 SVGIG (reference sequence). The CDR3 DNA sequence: TGTGCCTGGAGTGTACGGGGAGGCACAGATACGCAGTATTTT. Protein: CAWSVRGGTDTQYF. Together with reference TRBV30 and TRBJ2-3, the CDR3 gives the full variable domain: SQTIHQWPATLVQPVGSPLSLECTVEGTSNPNLYWYRQAAGRGLQLLFYSVGIGQISSEVPQNLSASRPQDRQFILSSKKLLLSDSGFYLCAWSVRGGTDTQYFGPGTRLTVL.

The CDR3 region has the DNA TGTGCCAGCAGCAGCCGAGAGACCCAGTACTTC. Translated, it gives CASSSRETQYF. This chain uses TRBV7-9 with TRBJ2-5; D is unresolved. Per germline, CDR1 SEHNR and CDR2 FQNEAQ (reference sequence). Deletions cut 5 bases from V and 4 bases from J, with 5 bases between. This CDR3 is built from 11 residues.

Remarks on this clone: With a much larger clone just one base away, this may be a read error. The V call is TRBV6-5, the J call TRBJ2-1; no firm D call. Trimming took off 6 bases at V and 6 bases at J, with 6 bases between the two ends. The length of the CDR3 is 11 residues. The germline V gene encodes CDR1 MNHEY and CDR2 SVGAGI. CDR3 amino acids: CASSAINEQFF. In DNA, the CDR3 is TGTGCCAGCAGCGCCATCAATGAGCAGTTCTTC.

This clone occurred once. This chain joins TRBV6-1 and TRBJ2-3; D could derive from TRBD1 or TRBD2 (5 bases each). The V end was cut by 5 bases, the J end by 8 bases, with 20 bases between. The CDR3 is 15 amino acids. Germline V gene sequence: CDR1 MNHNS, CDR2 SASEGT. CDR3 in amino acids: CASSPSWGTHGTQYF. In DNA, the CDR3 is TGTGCCAGCAGTCCCTCTTGGGGGACGCACGGTACGCAGTATTTT.

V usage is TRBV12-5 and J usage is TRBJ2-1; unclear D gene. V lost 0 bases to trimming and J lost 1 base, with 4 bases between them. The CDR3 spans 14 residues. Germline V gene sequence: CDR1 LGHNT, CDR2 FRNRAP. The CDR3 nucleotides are TGTGCTAGTGGTTTGGTGGGATCCTACAATGAGCAGTTCTTC. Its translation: CASGLVGSYNEQFF.

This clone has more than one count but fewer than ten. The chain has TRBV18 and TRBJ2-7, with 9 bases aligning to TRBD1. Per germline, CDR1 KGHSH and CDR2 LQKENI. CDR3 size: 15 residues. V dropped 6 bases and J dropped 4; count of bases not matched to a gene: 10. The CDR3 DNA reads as TGTGCCAGCTCCGGTACCGGGACAGGGAGTTACGAGCAGTACTTC. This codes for CASSGTGTGSYEQYF.

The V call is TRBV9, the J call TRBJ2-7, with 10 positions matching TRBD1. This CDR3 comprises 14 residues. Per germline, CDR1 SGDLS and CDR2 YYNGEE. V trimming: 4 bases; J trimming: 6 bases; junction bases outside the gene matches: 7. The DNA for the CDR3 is TGTGCCAGCAGCTTCGGGACAGGGGAATCCGAGCAGTACTTC. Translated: CASSFGTGESEQYF.

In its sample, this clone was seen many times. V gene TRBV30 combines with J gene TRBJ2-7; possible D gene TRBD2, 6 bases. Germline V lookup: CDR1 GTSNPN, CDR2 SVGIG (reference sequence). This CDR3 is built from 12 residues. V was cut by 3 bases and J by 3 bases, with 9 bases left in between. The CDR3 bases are TGTGCCTGGAGCGAGGGACTCTACGAGCAGTACTTC. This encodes CAWSEGLYEQYF.

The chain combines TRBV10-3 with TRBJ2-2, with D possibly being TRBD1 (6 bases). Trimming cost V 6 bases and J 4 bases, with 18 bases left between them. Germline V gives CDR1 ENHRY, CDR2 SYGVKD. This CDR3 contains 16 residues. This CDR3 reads CAISLARDTGTGELFF. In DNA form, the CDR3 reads TGTGCCATCAGCCTAGCCCGGGACACAGGCACCGGGGAGCTGTTTTTT.

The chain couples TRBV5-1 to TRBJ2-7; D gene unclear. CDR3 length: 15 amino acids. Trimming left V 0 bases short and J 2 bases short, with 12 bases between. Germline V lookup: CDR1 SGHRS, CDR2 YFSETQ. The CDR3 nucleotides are TGCGCCAGCAGCTTGGAGGGCAGTGCTACCTACGAGCAGTACTTC. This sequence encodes CASSLEGSATYEQYF.

The CDR3 loop reads CASSLAGLSNEQFF. The CDR3 nucleotides read TGTGCCAGCAGCTTAGCGGGGTTAAGCAATGAGCAGTTCTTC. The chain employs TRBV5-4 and TRBJ2-1; 7 bases map to TRBD2. Per germline, CDR1 SGHNT and CDR2 YYREEE (reference sequence). This CDR3 comprises 14 residues. V dropped 2 bases and J dropped 6; count of bases not matched to a gene: 5.

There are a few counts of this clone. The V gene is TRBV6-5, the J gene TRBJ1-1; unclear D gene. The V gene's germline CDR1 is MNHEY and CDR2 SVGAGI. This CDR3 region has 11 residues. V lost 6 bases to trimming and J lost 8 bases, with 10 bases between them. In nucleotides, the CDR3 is TGTGCCAGCAGCTCAGTTGCCGAAGCTTTCTTT. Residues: CASSSVAEAFF.

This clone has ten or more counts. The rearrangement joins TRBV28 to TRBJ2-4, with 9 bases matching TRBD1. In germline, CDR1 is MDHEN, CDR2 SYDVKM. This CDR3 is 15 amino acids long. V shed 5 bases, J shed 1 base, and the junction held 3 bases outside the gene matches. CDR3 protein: CASSTQGAAKNIQYF. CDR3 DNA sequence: TGTGCCAGCAGTACACAGGGGGCGGCCAAAAACATTCAGTACTTC. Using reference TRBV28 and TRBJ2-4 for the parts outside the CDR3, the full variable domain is DVKVTQSSRYLVKRTGEKVFLECVQDMDHENMFWYRQDPGLGLRLIYFSYDVKMKEKGDIPEGYSVSREKKERFSLILESASTNQTSMYLCASSTQGAAKNIQYFGAGTRLSVL.

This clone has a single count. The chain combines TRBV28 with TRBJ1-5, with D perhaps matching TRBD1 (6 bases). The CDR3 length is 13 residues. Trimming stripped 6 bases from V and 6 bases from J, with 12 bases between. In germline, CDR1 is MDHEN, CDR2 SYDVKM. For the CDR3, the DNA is TGTGCCAGCAGCCTCTCAGGGGCTCAGCCCCAGCATTTT. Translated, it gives CASSLSGAQPQHF.

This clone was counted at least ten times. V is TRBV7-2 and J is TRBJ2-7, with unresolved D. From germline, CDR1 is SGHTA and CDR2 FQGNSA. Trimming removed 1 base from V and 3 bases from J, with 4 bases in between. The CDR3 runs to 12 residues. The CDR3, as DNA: TGTGCCAGCAGCTTAGTCCTCTACGAGCAGTACTTC. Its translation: CASSLVLYEQYF.

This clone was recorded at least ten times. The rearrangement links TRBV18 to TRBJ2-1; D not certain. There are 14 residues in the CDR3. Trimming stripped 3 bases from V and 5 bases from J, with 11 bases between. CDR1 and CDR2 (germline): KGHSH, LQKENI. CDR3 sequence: CASSPTRRDNEQFF. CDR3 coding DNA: TGTGCCAGCTCACCGACCCGTAGGGACAATGAGCAGTTCTTC. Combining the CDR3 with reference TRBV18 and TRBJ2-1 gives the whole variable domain NAGVMQNPRHLVRRRGQEARLRCSPMKGHSHVYWYRQLPEEGLKFMVYLQKENIIDESGMPKERFSAEFPKEGPSILRIQQVVRGDSAAYFCASSPTRRDNEQFFGPGTRLTVL.

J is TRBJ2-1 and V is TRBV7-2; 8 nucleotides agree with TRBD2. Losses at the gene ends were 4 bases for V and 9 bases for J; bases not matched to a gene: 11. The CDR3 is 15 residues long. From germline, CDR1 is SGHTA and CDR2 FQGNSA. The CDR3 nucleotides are TGTGCCAGCAGCTCCGGAGCGGTAGCGGGGCCTGAGCAGTTCTTC. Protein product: CASSSGAVAGPEQFF. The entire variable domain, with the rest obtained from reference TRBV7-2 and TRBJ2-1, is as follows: GAGVSQSPSNKVTEKGKDVELRCDPISGHTALYWYRQSLGQGLEFLIYFQGNSAPDKSGLPSDRFSAERTGGSVSTLTIQRTQQEDSAVYLCASSSGAVAGPEQFFGPGTRLTVL.

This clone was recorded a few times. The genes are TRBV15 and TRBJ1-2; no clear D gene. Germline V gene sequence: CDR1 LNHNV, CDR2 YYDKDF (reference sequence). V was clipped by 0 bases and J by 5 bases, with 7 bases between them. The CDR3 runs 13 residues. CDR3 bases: TGTGCCACCAGCAGAGATCGGAATTATGGCTACACCTTC. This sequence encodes CATSRDRNYGYTF.

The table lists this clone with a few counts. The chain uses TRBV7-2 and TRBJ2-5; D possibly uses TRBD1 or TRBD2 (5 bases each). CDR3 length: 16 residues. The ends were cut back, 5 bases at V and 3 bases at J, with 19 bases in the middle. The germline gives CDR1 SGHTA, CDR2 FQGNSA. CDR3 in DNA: TGTGCCAGCAGCAGGGACGGCCCCAAAGGGAAAGAGACCCAGTACTTC. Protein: CASSRDGPKGKETQYF.